One sample yielded the 19 T cell receptor beta chains listed below, sequenced in a study of vaccination and CD4 T cells after COVID-19. Regarding treatment: approximately nine-day PBMC culture with coronavirus spike peptide pools or control peptides (ViraFEST assay). Sequenced with the Oncomine TCR Beta short-read assay was DNA taken from cultured CD4+ T cells. MiXCR, applied by TCRdb to the PCR reads, yields one record per CDR3 protein. The table records 20,000 to 30,000 distinct CDR3 sequences, around 62% of them present only once. Their specific antigens are unknown. The sample taken for sequencing was CD4+ T cells from blood, cultured in vitro. These receptors originate from a human donor who had recovered from COVID-19.

The CDR3 spells CAWRKQPGKNIQYF. The CDR3 nucleotides read TGTGCCTGGAGGAAACAGCCAGGGAAAAACATTCAGTACTTC. The V gene is TRBV30, the J gene TRBJ2-4; TRBD1 is a possible D gene (5 bases). The CDR3 has 14 residues. Germline CDR1 reads GTSNPN; CDR2 reads SVGIG (reference sequence). Trimming removed 3 bases at V and 4 bases at J, with 13 bases between.

The chain is built from TRBV12-3 or TRBV12-4 and TRBJ2-7; 14 bases align to TRBD2. Trimming cost V 3 bases and J 1 base; bases outside gene matches: 5. The CDR3 is 17 amino acids. In nucleotides, the CDR3 is TGTGCCAGCAGTTTTAGGACTAGCGGGAGGAAATCCTACGAGCAGTACTTC. This encodes CASSFRTSGRKSYEQYF.

V is TRBV20-1 and J is TRBJ1-2, with TRBD1 as a possible D gene (5 bases). Looked up from germline, CDR1 is DFQATT and CDR2 is SNEGSKA (reference sequence). V dropped 3 bases and J dropped 5 bases, with 16 bases sitting between them. The CDR3 runs to 14 residues. The CDR3 DNA follows: TGCAGTGCTAGCGGAGGGGAGGTCGGGTATGGCTACACCTTC. Residues: CSASGGEVGYGYTF.

The chain couples TRBV20-1 to TRBJ2-5; perhaps TRBD2 as D (6 bases). Trimming left V 3 bases short and J 0 bases short, with 8 bases between. Germline loops: CDR1 DFQATT, CDR2 SNEGSKA (reference sequence). The CDR3 is 13 amino acids. The DNA of the CDR3 is TGCAGTGCTAGGCGGGGACACCAAGAGACCCAGTACTTC. It encodes CSARRGHQETQYF.

The rearrangement joins TRBV6-1 to TRBJ1-4, with D possibly matching TRBD1 (5 bases). There are 11 residues in the CDR3. Trimming pared 5 bases from V and 10 bases from J, leaving 8 bases between. From germline, CDR1 is MNHNS and CDR2 SASEGT. The CDR3, as DNA: TGTGCCAGCAGTACGAGGGGAAAACTGTTTTTT. Protein sequence: CASSTRGKLFF.

This clonotype was counted once. This chain joins TRBV9 and TRBJ2-6; no definite D call. In germline, CDR1 is SGDLS, CDR2 YYNGEE. Trimming left V 1 base short and J 8 bases short, with 13 bases between. The CDR3 is 15 amino acids. Here the CDR3 DNA reads TGTGCCAGCAGCGTACTCGGACGGGTGACCAACGTCCTGACTTTC. It translates to CASSVLGRVTNVLTF.

J is TRBJ2-2 and V is TRBV28; 14 bases match TRBD2. The CDR3 is made up of 18 amino acids. Per germline, CDR1 MDHEN and CDR2 SYDVKM. Germline trimming cut 6 bases from V and 8 bases from J; bases unmatched to any gene: 14. CDR3 coding DNA: TGTGCCAGCAGAGTTTTTTCCGGGACTAGCGGGAGCGGTGGGGAGCTGTTTTTT. It is translated as CASRVFSGTSGSGGELFF.

This chain connects TRBV10-2 to TRBJ1-5, with 8 bases lining up with TRBD1. The CDR3 is 15 residues long. V dropped 6 bases and J dropped 5; count of bases not matched to a gene: 9. CDR1 and CDR2 from the germline V gene are WSHSY and SAAADI. For the CDR3, the DNA is TGCGCCAGCAGACGCGACAGGGGTGGATATCAGCCCCAGCATTTT. Translation: CASRRDRGGYQPQHF.

V and J are TRBV4-1 and TRBJ1-1, with TRBD1 matching over 9 bases. CDR3 length equals 16 residues. The V gene's germline CDR1 is MGHRA and CDR2 YSYEKL. V lost 0 bases, J lost 5 bases, and 7 bases stayed unmatched. The CDR3 reads CASSQDGTGIGTEAFF. The CDR3 DNA sequence: TGCGCCAGCAGCCAAGACGGGACAGGGATTGGGACTGAAGCTTTCTTT.

The rearrangement joins TRBV6-1 to TRBJ2-7; D possibly uses TRBD1 or TRBD2 (5 bases each). Trimming pared 6 bases from V and 3 bases from J, leaving 18 bases between. The CDR3 sequence is 15 residues long. Germline CDR1 is MNHNS and CDR2 is SASEGT. In nucleotides, the CDR3 is TGTGCCAGCAGCCCCCGGGACCAGGGAGTCTACGAGCAGTACTTC. Protein: CASSPRDQGVYEQYF.

The chain uses TRBV7-9 and TRBJ2-1; 11 nucleotides agree with TRBD2. The trim removed 3 bases at V and 7 bases at J, leaving 5 bases unmatched. The CDR3 length is 15 residues. Looked up from germline, CDR1 is SEHNR and CDR2 is FQNEAQ (reference sequence). The CDR3 DNA reads TGTGCCAGCAGCTTTAGGACTAGCGGGTGGAATGAGCAGTTCTTC. It is translated as CASSFRTSGWNEQFF.

The chain has TRBV15 and TRBJ2-1; D is ambiguous. Trimming cost V 0 bases and J 6 bases, with 18 bases left between them. The CDR3 is made up of 17 amino acids. Germline assignment: CDR1 LNHNV and CDR2 YYDKDF (reference sequence). CDR3 sequence reads: CATSRDPQPVPRNEQFF. The CDR3 coding sequence is TGTGCCACCAGCAGAGATCCTCAGCCAGTTCCGCGCAATGAGCAGTTCTTC.

The CDR3 DNA sequence: TGCAGTCTGTGGACACAAGAGACCCAGTACTTC. This translates into CSLWTQETQYF. V usage is TRBV20-1 and J usage is TRBJ2-5; tentatively, D is TRBD1 (5 bases). The CDR3 loop spans 11 amino acids. The germline V and J ends were trimmed by 8 bases and 2 bases, with 9 bases remaining between them. Germline values: CDR1 DFQATT, CDR2 SNEGSKA (reference sequence).

The chain combines TRBV20-1 with TRBJ1-6, with no clear D. Trimming pared 0 bases from V and 11 bases from J, leaving 11 bases between. Germline loops: CDR1 DFQATT, CDR2 SNEGSKA (reference sequence). The CDR3 length is 13 residues. CDR3 coding DNA: TGCAGTGCTAGAGATAATATCGCGGCACCCCTCCACTTT. Its protein is CSARDNIAAPLHF.

The chain uses TRBV7-7 and TRBJ2-2, with 9 bases lining up with TRBD1. The CDR3 contains 14 residues. The germline V gene encodes CDR1 SSHAT and CDR2 FNYEAQ (reference sequence). The CDR3 nucleotides are TGTGCTACTTCCCGGGACAGGGACACCGGGGAGCTGTTTTTT. It encodes CATSRDRDTGELFF.

The genes are TRBV2 and TRBJ2-3; no clear D. Germline CDR1 reads SNHLY; CDR2 reads FYNNEI. V was trimmed by 0 bases and J by 8 bases, leaving 15 bases between them. The CDR3 contains 15 residues. CDR3 region: CASSEAEAPVGTQYF. CDR3 nucleotides: TGTGCCAGCAGTGAAGCTGAGGCTCCCGTGGGTACGCAGTATTTT.

This chain joins TRBV20-1 and TRBJ1-1, with D possibly matching TRBD1 (5 bases). Trimming pared 6 bases from V and 3 bases from J, leaving 14 bases between. CDR3 size: 13 residues. Germline lookup yields CDR1 DFQATT and CDR2 SNEGSKA (reference sequence). The DNA of the CDR3 is TGCAGTGCCGAGCCGGGGGGAGACACTGAAGCTTTCTTT. It yields the protein CSAEPGGDTEAFF.

The V and J genes are TRBV20-1 and TRBJ2-5; TRBD1 might be the D (5 bases). CDR3 length: 15 amino acids. V was trimmed by 6 bases and J by 5 bases, leaving 22 bases between them. Germline CDR1 reads DFQATT; CDR2 reads SNEGSKA (reference sequence). The DNA of the CDR3 is TGCAGTGCAACCCCCCTGGCAGGGAACTGGGAGACCCAGTACTTC. This codes for CSATPLAGNWETQYF.

This rearrangement joins TRBV12-3 or TRBV12-4 to TRBJ1-3; D ambiguous. CDR3 length: 11 residues. V shed 3 bases and J shed 6 bases, with 3 bases lying between them. CDR3 protein: CASSLKNTIYF. The CDR3 DNA reads TGTGCCAGCAGTTTGAAAAACACCATATATTTT.